A single sample gave rise to the 26 T cell receptor beta chains below, sequenced in a study of blood T cell dynamics during melanoma immunotherapy. Time point in this sample: pre-treatment baseline. Sequencing used immunoSEQ multiplex PCR; TCRdb keeps in-frame clones, though not all of them. The sample lists 20,000 to 25,000 clones, under 90% occurring once. This specimen consisted of blood, obtained from a patient treated with checkpoint blockade. The receptors were gathered from a human donor with melanoma.

This clone was seen a few times. The chain links TRBV30 to TRBJ1-5; tentatively, D is TRBD1 (6 bases). Looked up from germline, CDR1 is GTSNPN and CDR2 is SVGIG (reference sequence). This CDR3 spans 14 amino acids. V was shortened by 2 bases and J by 2 bases, with 10 bases between the two germline ends. The CDR3: CAWSRGQGNQPQHF. CDR3 DNA sequence: TGTGCCTGGAGTCGGGGACAAGGCAATCAGCCCCAGCATTTT.

This clone was counted a single time. V and J are TRBV6-1 and TRBJ2-1; 10 nucleotides line up with TRBD2. Germline CDR1 and CDR2: MNHNS and SASEGT. Unmatched junction bases numbered 10, after V lost 2 bases and J lost 0 bases. The CDR3 loop spans 19 amino acids. Here the CDR3 DNA reads TGTGCCAGCAGTGAACTCTTTACTAGCGGGGTGACCTCCTACAATGAGCAGTTCTTC. As protein: CASSELFTSGVTSYNEQFF.

The chain recombines TRBV19 with TRBJ2-3, with TRBD2 matching over 8 bases. The CDR3 contains 14 residues. After removal of 9 bases from V and 10 bases from J, the junction contained 15 bases not matched to a gene. In germline, CDR1 is LNHDA, CDR2 SQIVND (reference sequence). CDR3 coding DNA: TGTGCCAGCAGACTAGCGAACGGGAACAGAGCGCAGTATTTT. This codes for CASRLANGNRAQYF.

The chain links TRBV6-5 to TRBJ2-7; tentatively, D is TRBD1 (5 bases). V was pared by 7 bases and J by 2 bases, with 12 bases between. The CDR3 sequence is 13 residues long. Germline assignment: CDR1 MNHEY and CDR2 SVGAGI. As DNA, the CDR3 is TGTGCCAGCACCCGGACACGCCCCTACGAGCAGTACTTC. This encodes CASTRTRPYEQYF.

This chain connects TRBV27 to TRBJ2-5; D may be TRBD1 (6 bases). V lost 6 bases to trimming and J lost 2 bases, with 16 bases between them. This CDR3 has 15 amino acids. CDR1 is MNHEY, CDR2 SMNVEV, per germline (reference sequence). The CDR3: CASSAYRGLQETQYF. CDR3 DNA: TGTGCCAGCAGCGCTTATAGGGGGTTGCAAGAGACCCAGTACTTC.

The chain is built from TRBV11-2 and TRBJ1-1; TRBD1 might be the D (6 bases). Germline lookup yields CDR1 SGHAT and CDR2 FQNNGV. This CDR3 region has 15 residues. The V end lost 1 base, the J end lost 1 base, and 10 bases lay between the germline ends. CDR3 nucleotide sequence: TGTGCCAGCAGCTTAGGGTGGACAGAGAACACTGAAGCTTTCTTT. Translated, it gives CASSLGWTENTEAFF.

The rearrangement joins TRBV5-8 to TRBJ1-2; 9 bases map to TRBD1. The germline gives CDR1 SGHTS, CDR2 YDEGEE. The CDR3 is 16 residues long. V shed 4 bases and J 4 bases; nucleotides not matched to a gene: 11. CDR3 sequence reads: CASSTKDRGRSYGYTF. In nucleotides, the CDR3 is TGTGCCAGCAGCACCAAGGACAGGGGTCGGAGCTATGGCTACACCTTC. The variable domain in full, with the rest retrieved from reference TRBV5-8 and TRBJ1-2, is EAGVTQSPTHLIKTRGQQATLRCSPISGHTSVYWYQQALGLGLQFLLWYDEGEERNRGNFPPRFSGRQFPNYSSELNVNALELEDSALYLCASSTKDRGRSYGYTFGSGTRLTVV.

The chain uses TRBV11-2 and TRBJ2-1, with 8 bases aligning to TRBD2. V was clipped by 1 base and J by 13 bases; unmatched bases: 6. The germline CDR1 and CDR2 sequences are SGHAT and FQNNGV. The CDR3 is made up of 13 amino acids. CDR3 in DNA: TGTGCCAGCAGCTTAGGGTCGGGGACTAGTCAGTTCTTC. Protein: CASSLGSGTSQFF. Full variable domain (outside the CDR3, taken from reference TRBV11-2 and TRBJ2-1): EAGVAQSPRYKIIEKRQSVAFWCNPISGHATLYWYQQILGQGPKLLIQFQNNGVVDDSQLPKDRFSAERLKGVDSTLKIQPAKLEDSAVYLCASSLGSGTSQFFGPGTRLTVL.

The chain uses TRBV6-6 and TRBJ2-3; D is unclear. The CDR3 spans 12 residues. Deletions cut 2 bases from V and 2 bases from J, with 2 bases between. Germline V gene data show CDR1 as MNHNY and CDR2 as SVGAGI (reference sequence). The CDR3 spells CASSYATDTQYF. The CDR3 DNA sequence: TGTGCCAGCAGTTACGCCACAGATACGCAGTATTTT.

This clone was seen once. This sequence joins TRBV19 and TRBJ2-7, with D possibly TRBD2 on 5 matching bases. V gave up 5 bases and J gave up 3 bases, with 17 bases separating them. CDR3 length: 15 residues. Per the germline V gene, CDR1 is LNHDA and CDR2 is SQIVND (reference sequence). The CDR3 protein is CASSPARGPGYEQYF. The DNA of the CDR3 is TGTGCCAGTAGTCCTGCTCGGGGTCCCGGCTACGAGCAGTACTTC.

The rearrangement joins TRBV27 to TRBJ2-3; D not resolved. V shed 2 bases and J shed 2 bases, with 8 bases lying between them. The CDR3 covers 14 residues. Germline V CDR1 and CDR2: MNHEY, SMNVEV (reference sequence). The CDR3, as DNA: TGTGCCAGCAGTTTAGGCCTACCCACAGATACGCAGTATTTT. Amino acid sequence: CASSLGLPTDTQYF.

The rearrangement uses TRBV30 and TRBJ2-7, with D hard to call. Germline V lookup: CDR1 GTSNPN, CDR2 SVGIG (reference sequence). The CDR3 runs 13 residues. V was shortened by 3 bases and J by 3 bases, with 12 bases between the two germline ends. The chain's CDR3 is CAWSYQPSYEQYF. The CDR3 DNA follows: TGTGCCTGGAGCTATCAGCCAAGCTACGAGCAGTACTTC.

V and J are TRBV19 and TRBJ1-2, with 8 bases lining up with TRBD1. This CDR3 region has 12 residues. Losses at the gene ends were 10 bases for V and 5 bases for J; bases not matched to a gene: 6. Germline CDR1 reads LNHDA; CDR2 reads SQIVND (reference sequence). The CDR3 sequence is CATGTGIYGYTF. CDR3 in DNA: TGTGCCACCGGGACAGGAATATATGGCTACACCTTC. Supplemented by reference TRBV19 and TRBJ1-2, the full variable domain reads DGGITQSPKYLFRKEGQNVTLSCEQNLNHDAMYWYRQDPGQGLRLIYYSQIVNDFQKGDIAEGYSVSREKKESFPLTVTSAQKNPTAFYLCATGTGIYGYTFGSGTRLTVV.

Comment on this clone: The sample holds other DNA sequences that translate to the same CDR3. CDR3 protein: CASSRGQSGSYEQYF. The DNA of the CDR3 is TGCGCCAGCAGCCGAGGTCAGAGCGGGAGTTACGAGCAGTACTTC. This rearrangement joins TRBV5-1 to TRBJ2-7; 8 positions agree with TRBD2. Trimming cost V 4 bases and J 4 bases; bases outside gene matches: 10. The CDR3 has 15 residues. Germline CDR1 and CDR2: SGHRS and YFSETQ.

This clone was detected once. J is TRBJ2-7 and V is TRBV5-5; D gene unclear. CDR3 length equals 14 residues. Trimming removed 3 bases at V and 0 bases at J, with 10 bases between. Germline V gives CDR1 SGHKS, CDR2 YYEKEE (reference sequence). In DNA form, the CDR3 reads TGTGCCAGCAGCTCCCATACGTCCTCCTACGAGCAGTACTTC. Translated: CASSSHTSSYEQYF.

The genes are TRBV5-8 and TRBJ1-5; unclear D gene. In germline, CDR1 is SGHTS, CDR2 YDEGEE. V was cut by 0 bases and J by 0 bases, with 4 bases left in between. There are 14 residues in the CDR3. CDR3 residues: CASSLDGSNQPQHF. CDR3 sequence (DNA): TGTGCCAGCAGCTTGGACGGTAGCAATCAGCCCCAGCATTTT.

The chain uses TRBV10-1 and TRBJ1-2, with 8 bases lining up with TRBD1. The junction had 8 bases not matched to a gene; V was cut back by 5 bases and J by 3 bases. Germline values: CDR1 WNHNN, CDR2 SYGVQD (reference sequence). This CDR3 contains 15 residues. The CDR3 DNA sequence: TGCGCCAGCAGTTTCAGGGGGCTAATAGACTATGGCTACACCTTC. As protein: CASSFRGLIDYGYTF.

V is TRBV2 and J is TRBJ2-7, with D uncertain. This CDR3 comprises 10 residues. The V end was cut by 6 bases, the J end by 3 bases, with 3 bases between. Germline CDR1 SNHLY, CDR2 FYNNEI. CDR3 DNA sequence: TGTGCCAGCAGGAACTACGAGCAGTACTTC. This encodes CASRNYEQYF.

This chain joins TRBV6-5 and TRBJ2-7; D is perhaps TRBD1 (5 bases). The CDR3 covers 14 residues. Germline V gives CDR1 MNHEY, CDR2 SVGAGI. The germline V and J ends were trimmed by 0 bases and 5 bases, with 11 bases remaining between them. The DNA of the CDR3 is TGTGCCAGCAGTTACTCCGACAGTTTCAACGAGCAGTACTTC. This sequence encodes CASSYSDSFNEQYF.

The CDR3, as DNA: TGTGCCAGCAGCTTACAGGTTGGGGGTATGTACGAGCAGTACTTC. It codes for CASSLQVGGMYEQYF. V usage is TRBV11-2 and J usage is TRBJ2-7; D possibly matches TRBD1 or TRBD2 (5 bases each). The CDR3 consists of 15 residues. Trimming removed 2 bases at V and 4 bases at J, with 15 bases between. Germline loops: CDR1 SGHAT, CDR2 FQNNGV.

The genes are TRBV6-5 and TRBJ2-7, with TRBD2 identical over 14 bases. Per germline, CDR1 MNHEY and CDR2 SVGAGI. The CDR3 extends over 15 amino acids. V was clipped by 5 bases and J by 7 bases; unmatched bases: 7. The CDR3 nucleotides read TGTGCCAGCAGTCGGGGACTAGCGGGAGCGGGTGAGCAGTACTTC. This encodes CASSRGLAGAGEQYF.

The chain uses TRBV2 and TRBJ2-7, with a weak D call TRBD1 (6 bases). V gave up 8 bases and J gave up 0 bases, with 14 bases separating them. The CDR3 consists of 14 residues. CDR1 is SNHLY, CDR2 FYNNEI, per germline. The CDR3 nucleotides read TGTGCCAGCGTCGGACAGCTGATCTCCTACGAGCAGTACTTC. Amino acids: CASVGQLISYEQYF.

As DNA, the CDR3 is TGTGCCAGCAGTGGGGACAGGGCTATTCGCACAGATACGCAGTATTTT. It codes for CASSGDRAIRTDTQYF. The gene calls are TRBV27 and TRBJ2-3; 9 bases map to TRBD1. V lost 5 bases and J lost 1; bases outside the gene matches: 7. CDR3 length: 16 residues. Germline CDR1 reads MNHEY; CDR2 reads SMNVEV (reference sequence).

This clone was observed a single time. The chain is built from TRBV5-1 and TRBJ1-2, with 12 bases identical to TRBD1. V trimming: 4 bases; J trimming: 8 bases; junction bases outside the gene matches: 12. Per the germline V gene, CDR1 is SGHRS and CDR2 is YFSETQ. CDR3 length: 16 amino acids. DNA for the CDR3: TGCGCCAGCAGCATCCAACCGGGACAGGGGGCGGAGGGCTACACCTTC. Protein product: CASSIQPGQGAEGYTF.

This chain uses TRBV7-9 with TRBJ2-5; D may match TRBD1 or TRBD2 (5 bases each). Trimming removed 6 bases at V and 10 bases at J, with 21 bases between. The CDR3 runs 14 residues. Germline V gene data show CDR1 as SEHNR and CDR2 as FQNEAQ (reference sequence). The CDR3 loop is CASSSSGTAGVQYF. The CDR3 DNA reads TGTGCCAGCAGTTCTTCCGGGACCGCCGGTGTCCAGTACTTC.

The chain uses TRBV7-9 and TRBJ1-5; the match to TRBD1 covers 7 bases. Unmatched junction bases numbered 11, after V lost 3 bases and J lost 3 bases. Germline loops: CDR1 SEHNR, CDR2 FQNEAQ (reference sequence). The CDR3 has 17 amino acids. CDR3 nucleotides: TGTGCCAGCAGCTTGCAACTACAGGGGCAGTACAATCAGCCCCAGCATTTT. Translating it yields CASSLQLQGQYNQPQHF.